Here is one T cell receptor (beta chain) with its context. PRAID featured prominent immunodeficiency. The data are from a study of stem cell transplantation in POMP-related autoinflammatory disease. Study as a whole: Defective thymoproteasomes were hypothesized to impair CD8+ T-cell positive selection.

With V trimmed by 3 bases and J by 2 bases, 6 bases remained unmatched. Germline CDR1 SGDLS, CDR2 YYNGEE. This CDR3 is 16 amino acids long. Using immunoSEQ multiplex PCR, the repertoire was profiled, and TCRdb retains in-frame clones only, with some absent. The sample shows some 30,000 clones, 70% to 90% of them seen only once. The sequence derives from a human donor with POMP-related autoinflammation and immune dysregulation (PRAID). This rearrangement joins TRBV9 to TRBJ2-7; 12 nucleotides match TRBD2. The input for sequencing was CD4+ T cells from PBMCs, taken before stem cell transplantation. CDR3 coding DNA: TGTGCCAGCAGCGGAGAACTAGCGGGGGGCCCCTACGAGCAGTACTTC. Its protein product is CASSGELAGGPYEQYF.